This T cell receptor beta chain was identified in a study of persistence of HIV-infected CD4 T cells. Study context: Isolated cells were CMV- and HIV-1 Gag-responding CD4+ T cells.

With respect to this clone: Its cognate antigen is unknown.

The libraries were made with immunoSEQ version 4 in survey mode. Sequencing used immunoSEQ multiplex PCR; TCRdb keeps in-frame clones, though not all of them. The sample includes 30,000 to 35,000 clones, roughly four fifths of them seen just once. The stimulus was lysate of CMV-infected fibroblasts, approximately 9.6 ug/mL. CD40L/CD69 double-negative CD45RO-high memory CD4+ T cells were collected. This clonotype was obtained from an adult man with HIV who was CMV-seropositive. Sequencing was performed on CD4+ T cells sorted from PBMCs after approximately 18-hour stimulation, taken from a patient who received antiretroviral therapy.

In nucleotides, the CDR3 is TGTGCCACCAGCAGAGAACGGGTTCCTAATTCACCCCTCCACTTT. Its translation: CATSRERVPNSPLHF. The chain is built from TRBV15 and TRBJ1-6; D gene ambiguous. From germline, CDR1 is LNHNV and CDR2 YYDKDF (reference sequence). The CDR3 is 15 residues long. Trimming left V 0 bases short and J 6 bases short, with 9 bases between.